These T cell receptor beta chains were read from a single sample in a study of T cells in Graves' hyperthyroidism and ophthalmopathy. TCRdb processed the multiplex PCR reads anew with MiXCR; each CDR3 protein has one entry. The sample has nearly 600,000 distinct CDR3 sequences, approximately 15% seen once. Specimen: blood. The source is a woman younger than 30 with Graves' ophthalmopathy. CDR3s include the opening cysteine and the closing phenylalanine or tryptophan. Fields, in order: J gene, V gene, clone size, D gene, CDR3 protein, CDR3 DNA. D genes are given only for firm matches. Only some rows state a clone size, as once, few, many or a class for expanded clones.

TRBJ1-2 TRBV27 . . CASSFSTPANYGYTF TGTGCCAGCAGTTTTTCGACACCGGCTAACTATGGCTACACCTTC
TRBJ1-1 TRBV19 many . CASSGQRLNTEAFF TGTGCCAGTAGTGGCCAGAGACTGAACACTGAAGCTTTCTTT
TRBJ2-3 TRBV9 . . CASSVADGTDTQYF TGTGCCAGCAGCGTAGCCGATGGGACAGATACGCAGTATTTT
TRBJ1-1 TRBV12-5 many . CASGFVLPSHGTEAFF TGTGCTAGTGGTTTCGTATTGCCATCCCACGGGACTGAAGCTTTCTTT
TRBJ2-3 TRBV7-2 . TRBD1 CASSLGDRRRNHPGKDTQYF TGTGCCAGCAGCTTAGGGGACAGGAGACGTAATCACCCGGGGAAAGATACGCAGTATTTT
TRBJ2-3 TRBV6-1 . TRBD1 CAISGTGGADTQYF TGTGCCATCTCGGGGACAGGGGGGGCAGATACGCAGTATTTT
TRBJ2-1 TRBV27 many TRBD1 CASSLEGTDYNEQFF TGTGCCAGCAGTTTGGAAGGGACAGACTACAATGAGCAGTTCTTC
TRBJ2-7 TRBV6-5 . . CASSSDRGRAYEQYF TGTGCCAGCAGTTCCGACCGGGGCAGAGCCTACGAGCAGTACTTC
TRBJ2-3 TRBV4-2 . TRBD1 CASSQEGTGSYTQYF TGTGCCAGCAGCCAAGAAGGGACAGGCTCCTATACGCAGTATTTT
TRBJ2-5 TRBV7-9 many . CASSPRDQRGTQYF TGTGCCAGCAGCCCCAGGGACCAACGGGGGACCCAGTACTTC
TRBJ2-7 TRBV20-1 many . CSARTEPAYEQYF TGCAGTGCTAGGACCGAACCTGCCTACGAGCAGTACTTC
TRBJ2-1 TRBV28 many TRBD2 CASSPTIPGLAFSSYNEQFF TGTGCCAGCAGCCCTACAATCCCGGGACTAGCCTTTAGCTCCTACAATGAGCAGTTCTTC
TRBJ2-5 TRBV3-1 . . CASSRTEAQETQYF TGTGCCAGCAGCAGAACGGAGGCCCAAGAGACCCAGTACTTC
TRBJ2-1 TRBV19 few . CASRVTITAYNEQFF TGTGCCAGTAGGGTAACTATAACGGCTTACAATGAGCAGTTCTTC
TRBJ2-7 TRBV11-2 . . CASSWGRSDLLREQYF TGTGCCAGCAGCTGGGGACGATCGGACCTCTTGAGAGAGCAGTACTTC
TRBJ2-7 TRBV6-2/TRBV6-3 . . CASSSRNEFRYEQYF TGTGCCAGCAGCTCACGGAACGAGTTTCGCTACGAGCAGTACTTC